This T cell receptor (beta chain) is from a study of blood T cell repertoires in COVID-19. Germline V gene sequence: CDR1 SGHDN, CDR2 FVKESK. The CDR3 spans 12 residues. V gave up 4 bases and J gave up 9 bases, with 9 bases separating them. The repertoire was sequenced with immunoSEQ multiplex PCR; TCRdb's copy has only in-frame clones and lacks some. The top ten hold approximately 5% of the sample, which has around 50,000 clones, less than 90% seen once. Sequences were obtained from peripheral blood. The clonotype was recovered from a human donor in a cohort sampled during active COVID-19. The chain joins TRBV14 to TRBJ1-4; D remains unclear. The CDR3 reads CASSPPGKKLFF. CDR3 nucleotide sequence: TGTGCCAGCAGCCCCCCCGGGAAAAAACTGTTTTTT.